This T cell receptor beta chain was profiled in a study of blood T cell repertoires in COVID-19. The CDR3 spans 14 residues. Trimming left V 0 bases short and J 0 bases short, with 6 bases between. CDR1 is SGHNT and CDR2 is YYREEE in the germline V gene (reference sequence). Authors' data handling: Amplifying reference gene primers gave estimates of nucleated cell counts. The table came from immunoSEQ multiplex PCR; TCRdb's copy has only in-frame clones and leaves some out. Clonal size and the V and J genes are those of that table, whereas D and trimming came from the DNA. The sample records 200,000 to 250,000 clones, under 90% being singletons.

This TCR was sampled from a woman aged 80 or over with COVID-19, enrolled during active disease. The sequenced sample was peripheral blood. The V call is TRBV5-4, the J call TRBJ1-1; D ambiguous. In DNA, the CDR3 is TGTGCCAGCAGCTTGGGGGCTATGAACACTGAAGCTTTCTTT. This translates into CASSLGAMNTEAFF.